This T cell receptor (beta chain) came from a study of shared clonotypes between healthy human individuals. Study-wide points: Across a handful of donors, naive CD4 shared 5% to 6%, naive CD8 3.5% to 4%, memory CD4 2% to 2.5%, memory CD8 around 0.36%.

This clone was picked up many times. What it binds is unknown. Donation came from healthy HIV-negative adults that had no recent acute infections or vaccinations. Adult Caucasians living in Nashville, Tennessee made up all of the donors. Splitting of CD4+ cells produced CD45RA+ naive and CD45RA-negative memory subsets. TCRdb's table, derived via immunoSEQ multiplex PCR, lists solely in-frame clones and lacks some. The sample holds over a million clones, about 84% seen once. V lost 4 bases, J lost 0 bases, and 13 bases lay in between. Germline V gene sequence: CDR1 MNHNS, CDR2 SASEGT. CDR3 size: 16 residues.

This clonotype was sampled from a man aged 18-30 years in good health. Some clones in this sample may be carry-over from other donors' samples. The sample taken for sequencing was memory CD4+ T cells from PBMCs. This sample's subset: CD45RA-negative fraction. The rearrangement joins TRBV6-1 to TRBJ1-3; TRBD1 is a possible D gene (6 bases). The CDR3, as DNA: TGTGCCAGCAGTGTCGAGAACAGGGCCTCTGGAAACACCATATATTTT. Translated, it gives CASSVENRASGNTIYF.